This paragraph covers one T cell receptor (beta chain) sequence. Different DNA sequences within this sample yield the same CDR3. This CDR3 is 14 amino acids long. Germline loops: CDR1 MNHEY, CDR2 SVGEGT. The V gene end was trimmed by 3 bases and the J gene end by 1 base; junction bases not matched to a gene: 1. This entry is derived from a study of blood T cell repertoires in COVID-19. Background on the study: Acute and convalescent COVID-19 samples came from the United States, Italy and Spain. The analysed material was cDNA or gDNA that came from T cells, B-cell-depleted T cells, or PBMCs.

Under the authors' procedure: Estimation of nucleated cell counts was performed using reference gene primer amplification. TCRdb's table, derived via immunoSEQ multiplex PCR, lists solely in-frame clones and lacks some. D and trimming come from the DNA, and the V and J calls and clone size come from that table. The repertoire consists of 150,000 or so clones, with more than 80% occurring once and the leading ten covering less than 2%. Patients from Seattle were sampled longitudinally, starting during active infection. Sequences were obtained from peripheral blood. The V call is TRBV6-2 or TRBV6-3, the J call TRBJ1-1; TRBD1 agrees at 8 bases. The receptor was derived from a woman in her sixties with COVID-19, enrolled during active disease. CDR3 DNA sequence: TGTGCCAGCAGTTATGGACAGGGGAACACTGAAGCTTTCTTT. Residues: CASSYGQGNTEAFF.